These 13 T cell receptor beta chains were all obtained from the same sample, sequenced in a study of T cell responses to AZD1222 COVID-19 vaccine. The data were produced by immunoSEQ multiplex PCR, yet TCRdb's version contains in-frame clones alone and is incomplete. The repertoire holds approximately 190,000 clones, approximately 91% seen once, with 0.75% to 1% in the top ten. Sequences were derived from peripheral blood, sampled on day 0 of AZD1222 vaccination. Receptors originate from an adult in good health.

The rearrangement joins TRBV2 to TRBJ1-4; 7 positions agree with TRBD1. J was trimmed by 7 bases and V by 7 bases; bases with no gene match: 12. The CDR3 totals 15 residues. The germline gives CDR1 SNHLY, CDR2 FYNNEI. CDR3 sequence reads: CASTQTRDRSEKLFF. For the CDR3, the DNA is TGTGCCAGCACTCAGACGAGGGACAGAAGTGAAAAACTGTTTTTT.

The chain uses TRBV9 and TRBJ2-6; no clear D. The CDR3 length is 18 residues. Germline-derived CDR1 and CDR2 are SGDLS and YYNGEE. The V and J ends lost 0 bases and 0 bases respectively, with 13 bases between them. This chain's CDR3 is CASSVAGSSGSGANVLTF. The CDR3 nucleotides read TGTGCCAGCAGCGTAGCTGGTTCGTCCGGCTCTGGGGCCAACGTCCTGACTTTC.

This sequence joins TRBV7-8 and TRBJ1-1; D call uncertain. The V gene lost 2 bases and the J gene lost 4 bases, with 11 bases spanning the gap. Germline V gives CDR1 SGHVS, CDR2 FQNEAQ. The CDR3 totals 14 residues. The CDR3 nucleotides read TGTGCCAGCAGCTTACGCCTTGACGGCACTGAAGCTTTCTTT. Translated: CASSLRLDGTEAFF.

A word on this clone: One end of the junction is discordant with germline, which a read error may explain. The J gene is TRBJ2-1, the V gene TRBV4-2; tentative D call: TRBD2 (6 bases). CDR1 LGHNA and CDR2 YNFKEQ come from the germline V gene. The CDR3 length is 17 residues. The CDR3 nucleotides read TGTGCCAGCAGCCAAGATATGGGCGCGGGACTGGGGAATGGGCAGTTCTTC. Protein: CASSQDMGAGLGNGQFF.

The rearrangement links TRBV7-3 to TRBJ1-1, with D possibly matching TRBD1 (5 bases). The CDR3 runs to 16 residues. Germline lookup yields CDR1 SGHTA and CDR2 FQGTGA. Trimming pared 0 bases from V and 1 base from J, leaving 12 bases between. CDR3 sequence (DNA): TGTGCCAGCAGCTTAACTGCCACGGGACGGAACACTGAAGCTTTCTTT. This translates into CASSLTATGRNTEAFF.

The chain combines TRBV6-5 with TRBJ2-7; 9 nucleotides match TRBD2. CDR3 length: 15 residues. V trimming: 8 bases; J trimming: 1 base; junction bases outside the gene matches: 9. The germline V gene has CDR1 MNHEY and CDR2 SVGAGI. The CDR3 is CASVDAGGRSYEQYF. Written as DNA, the CDR3 is TGTGCCAGCGTGGATGCGGGAGGGCGTTCCTACGAGCAGTACTTC.

The rearrangement links TRBV28 to TRBJ2-1; 7 bases are a match to TRBD2. V trimming: 6 bases; J trimming: 1 base; junction bases outside the gene matches: 3. The CDR3 covers 14 residues. Germline assignment: CDR1 MDHEN and CDR2 SYDVKM. CDR3 loop: CASRNGRSYNEQFF. CDR3 DNA: TGTGCCAGCAGGAACGGGAGGTCCTACAATGAGCAGTTCTTC.

V usage is TRBV6-6 and J usage is TRBJ2-5; 12 nucleotides line up with TRBD1. The CDR3 is 15 amino acids. V was pared by 5 bases and J by 5 bases, with 6 bases of the junction left unmatched. Germline CDR1 is MNHNY and CDR2 is SVGAGI (reference sequence). The CDR3 nucleotides are TGTGCCAGCAGTGCCGGGACAGGGGGCAGGGAGACCCAGTACTTC. Encoded protein: CASSAGTGGRETQYF.

The chain couples TRBV7-8 to TRBJ2-3; no clear D gene. This CDR3 contains 15 residues. Germline assignment: CDR1 SGHVS and CDR2 FQNEAQ. Deletions cut 4 bases from V and 1 base from J, with 12 bases between. DNA of the CDR3: TGTGCCAGCAGCTCAGAAACGAGACGCACAGATACGCAGTATTTT. Its translation is CASSSETRRTDTQYF.

This CDR3 reads CASSYSRDNEQFF. The CDR3 DNA reads as TGTGCCAGCAGTTACTCGAGAGACAATGAGCAGTTCTTC. The J gene is TRBJ2-1, the V gene TRBV6-5; no reliable D call. This CDR3 contains 13 residues. The V end was cut by 0 bases, the J end by 5 bases, with 5 bases between. Germline CDR1 and CDR2: MNHEY and SVGAGI.

The chain recombines TRBV7-9 with TRBJ1-3; 9 bases are a match to TRBD1. With 6 bases clipped from V and 4 bases from J, the junction kept 13 bases outside the gene matches. CDR3 length: 17 residues. The germline CDR1 and CDR2 sequences are SEHNR and FQNEAQ (reference sequence). CDR3 nucleotides: TGTGCCAGCAGTCGAAACAGGGGGCGAGTTGGCGGAAACACCATATATTTT. This sequence encodes CASSRNRGRVGGNTIYF.

The chain is built from TRBV28 and TRBJ2-7; no firm D call. CDR3 length: 12 residues. Germline CDR1 MDHEN, CDR2 SYDVKM. V lost 5 bases and J 7 bases, leaving 12 bases between the germline ends. The CDR3 loop is CASSLTSWEQYF. The CDR3 coding sequence is TGTGCCAGCAGTCTCACATCCTGGGAGCAGTACTTC.

The chain joins TRBV5-4 to TRBJ2-2; 11 bases match TRBD1. This CDR3 is 19 amino acids long. The V and J ends lost 1 base and 1 base, in that order; junction bases with no gene match: 9. CDR1 and CDR2 from the germline V gene are SGHNT and YYREEE (reference sequence). The CDR3 nucleotides are TGTGCCAGCAGCTTGTTGGACAGGGGGCCACACCAGAACACCGGGGAGCTGTTTTTT. It is translated as CASSLLDRGPHQNTGELFF. Using reference TRBV5-4 and TRBJ2-2 for the parts outside the CDR3, the full variable domain is ETGVTQSPTHLIKTRGQQVTLRCSSQSGHNTVSWYQQALGQGPQFIFQYYREEENGRGNFPPRFSGLQFPNYSSELNVNALELDDSALYLCASSLLDRGPHQNTGELFFGEGSRLTVL.